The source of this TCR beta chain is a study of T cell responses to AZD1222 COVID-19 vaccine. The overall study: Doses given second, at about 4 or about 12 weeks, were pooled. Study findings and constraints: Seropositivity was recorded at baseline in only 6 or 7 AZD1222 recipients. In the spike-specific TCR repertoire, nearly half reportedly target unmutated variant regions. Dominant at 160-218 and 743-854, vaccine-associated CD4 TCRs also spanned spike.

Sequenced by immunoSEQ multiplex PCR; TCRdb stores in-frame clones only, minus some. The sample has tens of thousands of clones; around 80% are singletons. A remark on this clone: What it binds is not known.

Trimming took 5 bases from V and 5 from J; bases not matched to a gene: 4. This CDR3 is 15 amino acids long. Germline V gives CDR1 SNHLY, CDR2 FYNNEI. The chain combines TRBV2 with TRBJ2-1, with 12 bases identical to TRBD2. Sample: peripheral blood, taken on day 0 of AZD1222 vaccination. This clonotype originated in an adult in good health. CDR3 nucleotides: TGTGCCAGCAGTACGACTAGCGGGGGACACAATGAGCAGTTCTTC. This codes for CASSTTSGGHNEQFF. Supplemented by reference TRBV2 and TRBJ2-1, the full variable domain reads EPEVTQTPSHQVTQMGQEVILRCVPISNHLYFYWYRQILGQKVEFLVSFYNNEISEKSEIFDDQFSVERPDGSNFTLKIRSTKLEDSAMYFCASSTTSGGHNEQFFGPGTRLTVL.